The 18 T cell receptor beta chains given below trace back to one sample, sequenced in a study of CD8+ T cells in alopecia areata. cDNA prepared by RNA extraction and subsequent reverse transcription served as the template for sequencing. Generated by immunoSEQ multiplex PCR, the TCRdb table keeps only in-frame clones and is missing some. The table includes roughly 6,900 clones, about 72% detected once. Lesional scalp punch biopsies and peripheral blood came from alopecia areata patients. The material was skin, obtained at week 0. These receptors all come from a human donor with alopecia areata.

This rearrangement joins TRBV5-1 to TRBJ1-2; 8 bases agree with TRBD1. From germline, CDR1 is SGHRS and CDR2 YFSETQ. After removal of 5 bases from V and 6 bases from J, the junction contained 6 bases not matched to a gene. There are 13 residues in the CDR3. DNA for the CDR3: TGCGCCAGCAGGGACAGGGTGAACAATGGCTACACCTTC. Translating it yields CASRDRVNNGYTF.

The chain links TRBV1 to TRBJ1-1; the table's D gene call, TRBD1, was not cross checked with the DNA. TRBV1 corresponds to a pseudogene. There are 24 residues in the CDR3. CDR3 residues: CTSSQGPGQGGTRNGAKMNTEAFF. CDR3 nucleotides: TGCACCAGCAGCCAAGGCCCCGGACAGGGGGGAACAAGGAATGGGGCCAAAATGAACACTGAAGCTTTCTTT.

V is TRBV29-1 and J is TRBJ1-1, with TRBD1 matching 7 bases. This CDR3 spans 13 amino acids. Germline CDR1 and CDR2: SQVTM and ANQGSEA. J was trimmed by 1 base and V by 7 bases; bases with no gene match: 6. The CDR3 reads CSASQGTNTEAFF. The DNA for the CDR3 is TGCAGCGCATCACAGGGGACGAACACTGAAGCTTTCTTT.

For this clone: A read error may account for a junction end that differs from germline. The chain combines TRBV6-1 with TRBJ2-7; 7 bases line up with TRBD1. Per the germline V gene, CDR1 is MNHNS and CDR2 is SASEGT. The length of the CDR3 is 14 residues. CDR3 in amino acids: CASTLEGARGSSDF. The CDR3 nucleotides read TGTGCCAGCACTCTCGAGGGGGCCCGAGGGAGCTCGGACTTC.

The J gene is TRBJ1-1, the V gene TRBV6-1; possibly TRBD1 for D (5 bases). Germline CDR1 and CDR2: MNHNS and SASEGT. This CDR3 has 15 amino acids. Trimming removed 10 bases from V and 5 bases from J, with 23 bases in between. CDR3 region: CATTRVMAGRTEAFF. The CDR3 bases are TGTGCCACCACAAGGGTTATGGCAGGGCGAACTGAAGCTTTCTTT.

The rearrangement joins TRBV6-6 to TRBJ2-3; the D gene is possibly TRBD1 (6 bases). The V gene's germline CDR1 is MNHNY and CDR2 SVGAGI (reference sequence). Between the trimmed V and J ends, which lost 4 bases and 4 bases, there was a span of 12 bases. This CDR3 is built from 14 residues. CDR3 sequence (DNA): TGTGCCAGCAGTTCGCACCAGGGGTCAGATACGCAGTATTTT. Translating it yields CASSSHQGSDTQYF.

V is TRBV10-1 and J is TRBJ1-1; 8 positions agree with TRBD1. The CDR3 sequence is 15 residues long. V was pared by 3 bases and J by 5 bases, with 8 bases of the junction left unmatched. The V gene's germline CDR1 is WNHNN and CDR2 SYGVQD (reference sequence). The CDR3 region is CASSDPGTGWTEAFF. The CDR3 DNA is TGCGCCAGCAGTGACCCCGGGACAGGATGGACTGAAGCTTTCTTT.

The gene calls are TRBV7-8 and TRBJ2-3, with D perhaps given as TRBD1 or TRBD2 (5 bases each). CDR1 and CDR2 (germline): SGHVS, FQNEAQ. Trimming cost V 5 bases and J 2 bases, with 8 bases left between them. The CDR3 length is 13 residues. As DNA, the CDR3 is TGTGCCAGCAGCGCCGGGACCACAGATACGCAGTATTTT. Translation: CASSAGTTDTQYF.

Remarks on this clone: In this CDR3 the conserved last residue, phenylalanine or tryptophan, is missing, so a read error is likely. The DNA is omitted, as the CDR3 cannot be located on it reliably, and the CDR3 follows TCRdb's listing. The V and J genes are TRBV2 and TRBJ2-7. The germline V gene has CDR1 SNHLY and CDR2 FYNNEI. The CDR3 sequence runs 12 residues, both termini included. This CDR3 reads CASKRGAGSPIL.

This clone was counted only a few times. The rearrangement joins TRBV11-2 to TRBJ1-3, with TRBD1 as a possible D gene (5 bases). Per the germline V gene, CDR1 is SGHAT and CDR2 is FQNNGV. The length of the CDR3 is 14 residues. With 5 bases removed from V and 8 bases from J, the gap between germline ends came to 16 bases. The DNA of the CDR3 is TGTGCCAGCAGCAACCGACGGGAGGGGCACACCATATATTTT. Amino acids: CASSNRREGHTIYF.

The chain recombines TRBV11-2 with TRBJ2-6; TRBD1 aligns across 9 bases. The CDR3 covers 19 residues. CDR1 SGHAT and CDR2 FQNNGV come from the germline V gene. V gave up 5 bases and J gave up 2 bases; unmatched junction bases: 13. CDR3 sequence: CASSHFPGQGNAGANVLTF. The CDR3 nucleotides read TGTGCCAGCAGCCACTTCCCGGGACAGGGTAACGCTGGGGCCAACGTCCTGACTTTC.

This clone was seen a few times. The CDR3 DNA reads as TGTGCCAGCAGTTTCGCCCCTAGCACTGAAGCTTTCTTT. Amino acid sequence: CASSFAPSTEAFF. V usage is TRBV6-1 and J usage is TRBJ1-1; D is undetermined. The germline V and J ends were trimmed by 5 bases and 4 bases, with 11 bases remaining between them. This CDR3 comprises 13 residues. Germline CDR1 reads MNHNS; CDR2 reads SASEGT.

V and J are TRBV7-3 and TRBJ1-3; D is unresolved. Trimming removed 2 bases from V and 0 bases from J, with 8 bases in between. The germline CDR1 and CDR2 sequences are SGHTA and FQGTGA. The CDR3 covers 15 residues. CDR3 in amino acids: CASSLPRFSGNTIYF. The CDR3 nucleotides read TGTGCCAGCAGCTTACCCCGCTTCTCTGGAAACACCATATATTTT.

The V and J genes are TRBV7-9 and TRBJ2-2, with 9 bases aligning to TRBD1. Losses at the gene ends were 6 bases for V and 4 bases for J; bases not matched to a gene: 12. Germline V gives CDR1 SEHNR, CDR2 FQNEAQ (reference sequence). The CDR3 is made up of 17 amino acids. CDR3 DNA sequence: TGTGCCAGCAGTTTTTATACAGGGGGCAGAAGCACCGGGGAGCTGTTTTTT. Translated, it gives CASSFYTGGRSTGELFF.

This clone was seen only a few times. This chain joins TRBV19 and TRBJ1-1; D not certain. V dropped 9 bases and J dropped 8 bases, with 10 bases sitting between them. CDR1 is LNHDA, CDR2 SQIVND, per germline (reference sequence). The CDR3 length is 10 residues. The CDR3 DNA sequence: TGTGCCAGCGGCCAACTCGAAGCTTTCTTT. Protein: CASGQLEAFF.

The rearrangement uses TRBV30 and TRBJ1-1; a possible D gene is TRBD1 (6 bases). Trimming shortened V by 8 bases and J by 12 bases, and 10 bases separated the two germline ends. Looked up from germline, CDR1 is GTSNPN and CDR2 is SVGIG (reference sequence). CDR3 length: 8 residues. CDR3: CAAGGPFF. CDR3 coding DNA: TGTGCCGCGGGGGGGCCTTTCTTT.

The chain uses TRBV13 and TRBJ1-5; D is ambiguous. The CDR3 length is 15 residues. The ends were cut back, 0 bases at V and 3 bases at J, with 9 bases in the middle. Per the germline V gene, CDR1 is PRHDT and CDR2 is FYEKMQ (reference sequence). The CDR3 sequence: CASSLGPPNNQPQHF. Written as DNA, the CDR3 is TGTGCCAGCAGCTTAGGCCCGCCGAACAATCAGCCCCAGCATTTT.

This clone was seen more than once but under ten times. The V call is TRBV4-1, the J call TRBJ1-2; D is undetermined. There are 12 residues in the CDR3. In germline, CDR1 is MGHRA, CDR2 YSYEKL. V was pared by 0 bases and J by 6 bases, with 5 bases between. CDR3 amino acids: CASSQDGDGYTF. DNA of the CDR3: TGCGCCAGCAGCCAAGACGGGGATGGCTACACCTTC.